This T cell receptor (beta chain) emerged from a study of blood T cell repertoires in COVID-19. Study overall: Nucleic acid was either cDNA or gDNA, and it came from T cells, B-cell-depleted T cells, or PBMCs.

Clones were read by immunoSEQ multiplex PCR, and TCRdb kept only the in-frame ones, dropping some. The table includes approximately 110,000 clones, 88% detected once. This CDR3 has 13 amino acids. Trimming removed 5 bases from V and 1 base from J, with 8 bases in between. The germline V gene encodes CDR1 MNHEY and CDR2 SVGEGT. The chain employs TRBV6-2 or TRBV6-3 and TRBJ2-5; tentative D call: TRBD2 (6 bases). The sample taken for sequencing was peripheral blood. The origin of this receptor is a woman in her 50s with active or convalescent COVID-19. The CDR3 coding sequence is TGTGCCAGCAGTCTGACTAGCCAAGAGACCCAGTACTTC. Amino acids: CASSLTSQETQYF.